This T cell receptor beta chain was profiled in a study of immune evolution from preneoplasia to lung adenocarcinoma. Across the study: HLA loss of heterozygosity: roughly 6.6% AIS, approximately 15% MIA, around 35% ADC, none AAH. Study-wide points: Later-stage lesions appeared to have more T cells, more diversity, less clonality.

The data were produced by immunoSEQ multiplex PCR, yet TCRdb's version contains in-frame clones alone and is incomplete. The sample includes about 26,000 clones, just under 75% seen only once; the top ten take 5.7%. To note about this clone: Antigen specificity is unknown.

Macro-dissection enriched premalignant or tumor cells before nucleic acid extraction. With 7 bases removed from V and 4 bases from J, the gap between germline ends came to 13 bases. Germline-derived CDR1 and CDR2 are MNHNS and SASEGT. CDR3 length: 13 amino acids. The chain combines TRBV6-1 with TRBJ2-5, with TRBD2 as a possible D gene (5 bases). Input material: FFPE invasive lung adenocarcinoma tissue. This TCR came from a person in their sixties or seventies with invasive lung adenocarcinoma. Some clones in this sample may be carry-over from other donors' samples. Here the CDR3 reads CASTPFRGETQYF. The DNA for the CDR3 is TGTGCCAGCACCCCCTTTCGGGGAGAGACCCAGTACTTC.